This TCR beta chain was identified during a study of blood T cell repertoires in COVID-19. Germline V gene sequence: CDR1 SGHVS, CDR2 FQNEAQ. V was trimmed by 5 bases and J by 2 bases, leaving 24 bases between them. The CDR3 totals 18 residues. The method was immunoSEQ multiplex PCR; TCRdb's version includes in-frame clones alone and lacks a portion of them. The sample consists of under 200,000 clones, roughly 80% of them appearing once. Source material: peripheral blood. This chain uses TRBV7-8 with TRBJ1-1, with D possibly being TRBD1 (5 bases). The receptor comes from a man in his sixties or seventies with acute or convalescent COVID-19. The CDR3 region has the DNA TGTGCCAGCAGCCCAAAAGTCGACGGGGGAGTCGGAAACACTGAAGCTTTCTTT. Translation gives CASSPKVDGGVGNTEAFF.